This T cell receptor beta chain was sequenced during a study of blood T cell repertoires in COVID-19. Across roughly 25 US areas, participants ranged in age from roughly 18 to 95 years. Each participant's cohort was designated according to participant-reported clinical history. Libraries were prepared by immunoSEQ multiplex PCR; TCRdb keeps only in-frame clonotypes and omits some of them. The sample includes approximately 240,000 clones, 75% to 90% of them seen just once. The CDR3 is made up of 16 amino acids. V lost 1 base and J lost 5; bases outside the gene matches: 5. Germline CDR1 SGHVS, CDR2 FQNEAQ.

Sequencing input: PBMCs or T cells enriched from blood (not recorded which). This chain connects TRBV7-8 to TRBJ1-6, with 7 positions matching TRBD1. The clonotype comes from a woman aged 25 to 45 with acute COVID-19. The CDR3 bases are TGTGCCAGCAGCTTAGTCCCGGGACAGAATAATTCACCCCTCCACTTT. It encodes CASSLVPGQNNSPLHF.